This record covers a single T cell receptor (beta chain). Only in-frame clones appear in the TCRdb table, and some are missing; sequencing was by immunoSEQ multiplex PCR. The table lists under 85,000 clones, almost 85% of them singletons. The V end was cut by 1 base, the J end by 2 bases, with 8 bases between. This CDR3 region has 14 residues. Germline-derived CDR1 and CDR2 are SNHLY and FYNNEI. This specimen belongs to a study of blood T cell repertoires in COVID-19. Overall study context: COVID-19 samples from acute and convalescent phases originated in the United States, Italy and Spain.

This chain uses TRBV2 with TRBJ2-5; D is possibly TRBD2 (6 bases). Input material: peripheral blood. This TCR was recovered from a human donor in a cohort sampled during active COVID-19. CDR3 DNA sequence: TGTGCCAGCAGTGAAGAACTAGCACAAGAGACCCAGTACTTC. Protein sequence: CASSEELAQETQYF.